What follows is one TCR beta chain and its context. Antigen specificity is unknown. The sample comes from a study of T cell responses to AZD1222 COVID-19 vaccine. The repertoire was sequenced with immunoSEQ multiplex PCR; TCRdb's copy has only in-frame clones and lacks some. The sample comprises approximately 150,000 clones, approximately 88% of which are singletons, and about 3.3% rests with the top ten. V gave up 0 bases and J gave up 6 bases, with 6 bases separating them. Germline loops: CDR1 MNHEY, CDR2 SVGEGT. This CDR3 contains 13 residues. General observations from the study: Unmutated variant regions are reportedly targeted by nearly half of spike-specific TCRs. Clonal diversity was possibly underestimated, and the donors were mostly white British, with more females. Spike-spanning, vaccine-associated CD4 TCRs were dominant at 160-218 and 743-854. Just six people given AZD1222 tested seropositive at baseline.

The TCR comes from an adult in good health. The rearrangement uses TRBV6-2 or TRBV6-3 and TRBJ2-1; D is unclear. The starting material was peripheral blood, obtained on day 0 of MenACWY control vaccination. The CDR3: CASSYSFPNEQFF. CDR3 DNA sequence: TGTGCCAGCAGTTACTCGTTCCCCAATGAGCAGTTCTTC.